This TCR beta chain is from a study of blood T cell repertoires in COVID-19. Study-wide background: The samples span acute and convalescent COVID-19 from the United States, Italy and Spain.

Authors' analysis steps: Reference gene primer amplification gave nucleated cell count estimates. Assay: immunoSEQ multiplex PCR; the TCRdb copy retains only in-frame clones and omits some. V, J and clone size are taken as reported in that table, and D and trimming were inferred from the DNA itself. The sample consists of a few hundred thousand clones, 85% of them appearing once. V was pared by 5 bases and J by 0 bases, with 15 bases between. CDR1 is SEHNR and CDR2 is FQNEAQ in the germline V gene (reference sequence). The CDR3 is 16 residues long. Exposed study participants had met a COVID-19 case within 2 weeks before entry.

The sample was PBMCs or T cells enriched from blood (not recorded which). The rearrangement joins TRBV7-9 to TRBJ2-3, with a tentative D call TRBD2 (5 bases). The TCR comes from a woman aged 45-65 years who had been exposed to COVID-19. The CDR3 region is CASSPGWELSTDTQYF. CDR3 bases: TGTGCCAGCAGCCCCGGCTGGGAGCTCAGCACAGATACGCAGTATTTT.